What follows are 12 T cell receptor beta chains derived from one specimen sequenced in a study of T cells in localized non-small cell lung cancer. This table comes from immunoSEQ multiplex PCR, and its TCRdb copy is limited to in-frame clones, with some not included. The table includes some 71,000 clones, about four fifths detected once. This sample comprised peripheral blood, obtained before any cancer treatment. The receptors here all came from a female donor older than 55 with stage I lung adenocarcinoma.

This clone came up once. The genes are TRBV7-3 and TRBJ2-2, with D hard to call. CDR1 is SGHTA and CDR2 is FQGTGA in the germline V gene. The V and J ends lost 1 base and 6 bases respectively, with 6 bases between them. This CDR3 has 13 amino acids. The CDR3 loop reads CASSLIGSGELFF. CDR3 coding DNA: TGTGCCAGCAGCTTAATCGGCTCCGGGGAGCTGTTTTTT.

This clone appeared a few times. The rearrangement uses TRBV19 and TRBJ2-2, with TRBD1 identical over 8 bases. Losses at the gene ends were 5 bases for V and 6 bases for J; bases not matched to a gene: 5. Germline V gene lookup returns CDR1 LNHDA and CDR2 SQIVND (reference sequence). The CDR3 consists of 14 residues. CDR3: CASSFKQGAGELFF. As DNA, the CDR3 is TGTGCCAGTAGTTTTAAACAGGGGGCCGGGGAGCTGTTTTTT.

The rearrangement joins TRBV27 to TRBJ1-3; D uncertain. The CDR3 has 18 amino acids. The V and J ends lost 0 bases and 3 bases respectively, with 18 bases between them. Germline assignment: CDR1 MNHEY and CDR2 SMNVEV (reference sequence). As DNA, the CDR3 is TGTGCCAGCAGTTTATCGTATTCCGTCTCCTTCGGTGGAAACACCATATATTTT. As protein: CASSLSYSVSFGGNTIYF.

V gene TRBV9 combines with J gene TRBJ2-7, with D tentatively TRBD1 or TRBD2 (6 bases each). The germline gives CDR1 SGDLS, CDR2 YYNGEE. The CDR3 extends over 15 amino acids. V was pared by 2 bases and J by 2 bases, with 14 bases between. CDR3 in amino acids: CASSVGPGATYEQYF. In DNA form, the CDR3 reads TGTGCCAGCAGCGTGGGGCCGGGGGCCACCTACGAGCAGTACTTC.

The rearrangement joins TRBV7-9 to TRBJ2-5; D not resolved. This CDR3 contains 15 residues. Germline lookup yields CDR1 SEHNR and CDR2 FQNEAQ (reference sequence). The V end was cut by 3 bases, the J end by 2 bases, with 13 bases between. The CDR3 region is CASSFRQSGQETQYF. The CDR3 DNA follows: TGTGCCAGCAGCTTTCGCCAGAGTGGACAAGAGACCCAGTACTTC.

The chain's CDR3 is CASSLVRTASIVLTF. The CDR3 DNA reads as TGTGCCAGCAGCTTAGTTCGGACAGCCTCTATCGTCCTGACTTTC. J is TRBJ2-6 and V is TRBV7-2; TRBD1 might be the D (6 bases). Germline V gives CDR1 SGHTA, CDR2 FQGNSA. Trimming pared 1 base from V and 12 bases from J, leaving 16 bases between. The CDR3 covers 15 residues. Drawing the rest from reference TRBV7-2 and TRBJ2-6, the complete variable domain is GAGVSQSPSNKVTEKGKDVELRCDPISGHTALYWYRQSLGQGLEFLIYFQGNSAPDKSGLPSDRFSAERTGGSVSTLTIQRTQQEDSAVYLCASSLVRTASIVLTFGAGSRLTVL.

The chain couples TRBV5-1 to TRBJ2-2; D is uncertain. Germline V gene lookup returns CDR1 SGHRS and CDR2 YFSETQ. This CDR3 contains 12 residues. V was shortened by 3 bases and J by 7 bases, with 7 bases between the two germline ends. The CDR3 nucleotides are TGCGCCAGCAGCTACACCCACGGGGAGCTGTTTTTT. It specifies CASSYTHGELFF.

The chain recombines TRBV2 with TRBJ1-5, with D possibly matching TRBD1 (5 bases). The CDR3 totals 13 residues. V was pared by 2 bases and J by 10 bases, with 12 bases between. Germline V gives CDR1 SNHLY, CDR2 FYNNEI. The CDR3, as DNA: TGTGCCAGCAGTGAACGGACACGGGGTCCCCAGCATTTT. This sequence encodes CASSERTRGPQHF.

A few counts support this clone. The gene calls are TRBV4-1 and TRBJ2-2; the match to TRBD2 covers 7 bases. This CDR3 has 15 residues. Germline CDR1 and CDR2: MGHRA and YSYEKL. V lost 1 base to trimming and J lost 5 bases; unmatched junction nucleotides: 4. The CDR3 region has the DNA TGCGCCAGCAGCCAAGGGACTAGTCCAACCGGGGAGCTGTTTTTT. Protein product: CASSQGTSPTGELFF.

The rearrangement uses TRBV27 and TRBJ1-5; D gene uncertain. Germline-derived CDR1 and CDR2 are MNHEY and SMNVEV (reference sequence). There are 13 residues in the CDR3. Trimming pared 4 bases from V and 5 bases from J, leaving 9 bases between. This CDR3 reads CASSSYSDQPQHF. The CDR3 DNA follows: TGTGCCAGCAGTTCGTACTCTGATCAGCCCCAGCATTTT.

V is TRBV4-1 and J is TRBJ2-3; 12 bases align to TRBD2. There are 17 residues in the CDR3. Germline V gives CDR1 MGHRA, CDR2 YSYEKL. After removal of 4 bases from V and 7 bases from J, the junction contained 12 bases not matched to a gene. The DNA for the CDR3 is TGCGCCAGCAGCCCCAGACTAGCGGGGGACAGACCTTATACGCAGTATTTT. This codes for CASSPRLAGDRPYTQYF.

V usage is TRBV2 and J usage is TRBJ1-1; TRBD1 matches 9 bases. With V trimmed by 5 bases and J by 3 bases, 4 bases remained unmatched. Germline V lookup: CDR1 SNHLY, CDR2 FYNNEI. This CDR3 has 14 amino acids. The CDR3 coding sequence is TGTGCCAGCAGTTGGAGGACAGGGGACACTGAAGCTTTCTTT. It encodes CASSWRTGDTEAFF.